This is a list of T cell receptor beta chains from one sample in a study of cytomegalovirus exposure and HLA in healthy donors. Assay used: immunoSEQ multiplex PCR; TCRdb lists only in-frame clones, some missing. The table shows roughly 140,000 clones, with 70% to 80% occurring only once. Sequencing was performed on PBMCs. The source of these receptors is a woman in her 40s in good health and CMV-seropositive. Both conserved end residues are part of each CDR3. Each record gives: clone size, V gene, D gene, J gene, CDR3 DNA, CDR3 protein. A D gene is named only where the DNA matches it firmly. Only some rows state a clone size, as once, few, many or a class for expanded clones.

clone size: once
V gene: TRBV6-5
D gene: TRBD2
J gene: TRBJ2-5
CDR3 DNA: TGTGCCAGCAGTTCCCCTAGCGGGAGGAACGGAGTAGCCCAGTACTTC
CDR3 protein: CASSSPSGRNGVAQYF

clone size: -
V gene: TRBV5-1
D gene: TRBD2
J gene: TRBJ2-1
CDR3 DNA: TGCGCCAGCAGCTTTGCCGATGGACTAGTGAGTTACAATGAGCAGTTCTTC
CDR3 protein: CASSFADGLVSYNEQFF

clone size: -
V gene: TRBV7-9
D gene: -
J gene: TRBJ1-5
CDR3 DNA: TGTGCCAGCAACTTAGGCGTCGGGGGATCCCTTCAGCCCCAGCATTTT
CDR3 protein: CASNLGVGGSLQPQHF

clone size: -
V gene: TRBV5-1
D gene: TRBD1
J gene: TRBJ2-7
CDR3 DNA: TGCGCCAGCAGCTGGACAGGTCCCTCTTACGAGCAGTACTTC
CDR3 protein: CASSWTGPSYEQYF

clone size: -
V gene: TRBV28
D gene: TRBD2
J gene: TRBJ2-7
CDR3 DNA: TGTGCCAGCTTAACGGGGGGATCCTACGAGCAGTACTTC
CDR3 protein: CASLTGGSYEQYF

clone size: -
V gene: TRBV27
D gene: TRBD2
J gene: TRBJ2-3
CDR3 DNA: TGTGCCAGCGGGGCTAGCGGAAGCACAGATACGCAGTATTTT
CDR3 protein: CASGASGSTDTQYF

clone size: once
V gene: TRBV6-5
D gene: TRBD2
J gene: TRBJ2-5
CDR3 DNA: TGTGCCGGCAGAAGAGGGACTGGCGGGAGGGAAACCCAGTACTTC
CDR3 protein: CAGRRGTGGRETQYF

clone size: -
V gene: TRBV9
D gene: -
J gene: TRBJ2-3
CDR3 DNA: TGTGCCAGCAGCCCCCAGCGGTCTACTAGCACAGATACGCAGTATTTT
CDR3 protein: CASSPQRSTSTDTQYF

clone size: -
V gene: TRBV28
D gene: TRBD2
J gene: TRBJ2-7
CDR3 DNA: TGTGCCAGCAGTAGCGGGAGGGCCTCCTACGAGCAGTACTTC
CDR3 protein: CASSSGRASYEQYF

clone size: -
V gene: TRBV5-4
D gene: -
J gene: TRBJ2-2
CDR3 DNA: TGTGCCAGCAGCTTGAGATGGGGACAGAACACCGGGGAGCTGTTTTTT
CDR3 protein: CASSLRWGQNTGELFF

clone size: -
V gene: TRBV6-1
D gene: TRBD1
J gene: TRBJ1-2
CDR3 DNA: TGTGCCAGCAGTGGGGGGACAGTCATCTATGGCTACACCTTC
CDR3 protein: CASSGGTVIYGYTF

clone size: -
V gene: TRBV27
D gene: TRBD2
J gene: TRBJ2-1
CDR3 DNA: TGTGCCAGCAGATCCTGGACTAGCGGGAGGAATGAGCAGTTCTTC
CDR3 protein: CASRSWTSGRNEQFF

clone size: -
V gene: TRBV10-3
D gene: TRBD2
J gene: TRBJ2-7
CDR3 DNA: TGTGCCATCAGTGGTAGTAGCGGGAGGTCCTACGAGCAGTACTTC
CDR3 protein: CAISGSSGRSYEQYF

clone size: -
V gene: TRBV5-1
D gene: TRBD1
J gene: TRBJ2-2
CDR3 DNA: TGCGCCAGCAGCCCCCGACAGGGCCCCAACACCGGGGAGCTGTTTTTT
CDR3 protein: CASSPRQGPNTGELFF

clone size: -
V gene: TRBV4-1
D gene: TRBD1
J gene: TRBJ2-7
CDR3 DNA: TGCGCCAGCAGCCTAAGGCCCAGGGACAGGGAGGGGACCTACGAGCAGTACTTC
CDR3 protein: CASSLRPRDREGTYEQYF

clone size: -
V gene: TRBV9
D gene: TRBD1
J gene: TRBJ2-1
CDR3 DNA: TGTGCCAGCAGCCAGGGACAGAGAAACAATGAGCAGTTCTTC
CDR3 protein: CASSQGQRNNEQFF

clone size: -
V gene: TRBV18
D gene: -
J gene: TRBJ1-1
CDR3 DNA: TGTGCCAGCTCACCACCGGCCCGAGGAACAACTGAAGCTTTCTTT
CDR3 protein: CASSPPARGTTEAFF

clone size: -
V gene: TRBV5-1
D gene: -
J gene: TRBJ2-7
CDR3 DNA: TGCGCCAGCAGCCTTAATTTTGGAGGGACCTACGAGCAGTACTTC
CDR3 protein: CASSLNFGGTYEQYF

clone size: -
V gene: TRBV20-1
D gene: TRBD1
J gene: TRBJ1-2
CDR3 DNA: TGCAGTGCCCACCGCGACAGGGATTACACCTTC
CDR3 protein: CSAHRDRDYTF

clone size: -
V gene: TRBV19
D gene: -
J gene: TRBJ1-1
CDR3 DNA: TGTGCCAGTACAGGGTCTCCCACTGAAGCTTTCTTT
CDR3 protein: CASTGSPTEAFF

clone size: -
V gene: TRBV5-6
D gene: -
J gene: TRBJ2-7
CDR3 DNA: TGTGCCAGCAGCTTGAGGGGAGGAAGGACCTACGAGCAGTACTTC
CDR3 protein: CASSLRGGRTYEQYF

clone size: -
V gene: TRBV4-1
D gene: -
J gene: TRBJ2-1
CDR3 DNA: TGCGCCAGCAGCCTATACAGCTCCTACAATGAGCAGTTCTTC
CDR3 protein: CASSLYSSYNEQFF

clone size: -
V gene: TRBV28
D gene: -
J gene: TRBJ2-6
CDR3 DNA: TGTGCCAGCAGTTTATATCGGGGGACTGGGGCCAACGTCCTGACTTTC
CDR3 protein: CASSLYRGTGANVLTF

clone size: -
V gene: TRBV27
D gene: TRBD2
J gene: TRBJ2-1
CDR3 DNA: TGTGCCAGCAGTCTAATTCCCGGGACTAGCGAGCGTGAGCAGTTCTTC
CDR3 protein: CASSLIPGTSEREQFF

clone size: -
V gene: TRBV6-5
D gene: TRBD2
J gene: TRBJ2-1
CDR3 DNA: TGTGCCAGCAGTTACCGGCGACTAGCGGGAATGGGGCAGTTCTTC
CDR3 protein: CASSYRRLAGMGQFF

clone size: -
V gene: TRBV9
D gene: -
J gene: TRBJ1-1
CDR3 DNA: TGTGCCAGCAGCGCACAGGGCGTGAACACTGAAGCTTTCTTT
CDR3 protein: CASSAQGVNTEAFF

clone size: -
V gene: TRBV29-1
D gene: TRBD2
J gene: TRBJ2-7
CDR3 DNA: TGCAGCGTTGAAGACGACAAGCGGGAGTCCTACGAGCAGTACTTC
CDR3 protein: CSVEDDKRESYEQYF

clone size: once
V gene: TRBV5-1
D gene: TRBD1
J gene: TRBJ2-6
CDR3 DNA: TGCGCCAGCAGCGTGGGACAGAGCTCTGGGGCCAACGTCCTGACTTTC
CDR3 protein: CASSVGQSSGANVLTF

clone size: -
V gene: TRBV10-2
D gene: -
J gene: TRBJ1-1
CDR3 DNA: TGCGCCAGCCGCGTCGGAGGCACTGAAGCTTTCTTT
CDR3 protein: CASRVGGTEAFF

clone size: few
V gene: TRBV27
D gene: TRBD1
J gene: TRBJ2-3
CDR3 DNA: TGTGCCAGCAGTTTATATCGTCCCAGGGGGACAGATACGCAGTATTTT
CDR3 protein: CASSLYRPRGTDTQYF

clone size: -
V gene: TRBV4-1
D gene: TRBD2
J gene: TRBJ2-2
CDR3 DNA: TGCGCCAGCAGCCAAGCCAACGGACTAGCGGGAGGGGAGCTGTTTTTT
CDR3 protein: CASSQANGLAGGELFF

clone size: -
V gene: TRBV6-1
D gene: TRBD2
J gene: TRBJ2-3
CDR3 DNA: TGTGCCAGTACGATCCGGGACTATAGCACAGATACGCAGTATTTT
CDR3 protein: CASTIRDYSTDTQYF